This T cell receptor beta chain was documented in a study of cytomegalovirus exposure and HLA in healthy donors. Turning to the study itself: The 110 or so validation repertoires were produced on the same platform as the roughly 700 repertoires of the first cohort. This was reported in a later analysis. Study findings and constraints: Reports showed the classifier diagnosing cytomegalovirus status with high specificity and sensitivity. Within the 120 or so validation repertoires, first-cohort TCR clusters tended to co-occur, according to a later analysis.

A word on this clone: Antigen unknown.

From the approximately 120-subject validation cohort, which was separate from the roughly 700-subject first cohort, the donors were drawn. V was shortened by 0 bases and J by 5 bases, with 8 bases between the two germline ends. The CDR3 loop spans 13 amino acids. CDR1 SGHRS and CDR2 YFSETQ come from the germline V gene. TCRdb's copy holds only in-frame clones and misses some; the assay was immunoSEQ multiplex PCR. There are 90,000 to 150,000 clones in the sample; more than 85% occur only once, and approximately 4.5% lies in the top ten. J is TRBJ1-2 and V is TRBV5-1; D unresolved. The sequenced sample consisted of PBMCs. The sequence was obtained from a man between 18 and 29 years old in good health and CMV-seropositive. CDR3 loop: CASSLAGEYGYTF. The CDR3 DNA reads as TGCGCCAGCAGCTTGGCCGGGGAGTATGGCTACACCTTC.